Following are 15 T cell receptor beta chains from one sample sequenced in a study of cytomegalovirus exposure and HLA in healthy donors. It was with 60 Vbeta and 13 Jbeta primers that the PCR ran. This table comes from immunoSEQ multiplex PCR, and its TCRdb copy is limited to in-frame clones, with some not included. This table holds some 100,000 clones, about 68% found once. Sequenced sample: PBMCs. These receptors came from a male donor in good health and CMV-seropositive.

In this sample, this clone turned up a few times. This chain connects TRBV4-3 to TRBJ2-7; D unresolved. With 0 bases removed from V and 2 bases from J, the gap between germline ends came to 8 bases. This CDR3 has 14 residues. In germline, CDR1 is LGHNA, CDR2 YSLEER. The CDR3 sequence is CASSQDYRAYEQYF. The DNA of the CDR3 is TGCGCCAGCAGCCAAGATTACCGGGCCTACGAGCAGTACTTC.

CDR3 nucleotides: TGTGCTAGTGGTTTGGGCGGGGGGGCCCCAGATACGCAGTATTTT. Translated, it gives CASGLGGGAPDTQYF. This chain uses TRBV12-5 with TRBJ2-3; 9 nucleotides match TRBD2. CDR1 is LGHNT, CDR2 FRNRAP, per germline. Losses at the gene ends were 1 base for V and 4 bases for J; bases not matched to a gene: 3. CDR3 length equals 15 residues.

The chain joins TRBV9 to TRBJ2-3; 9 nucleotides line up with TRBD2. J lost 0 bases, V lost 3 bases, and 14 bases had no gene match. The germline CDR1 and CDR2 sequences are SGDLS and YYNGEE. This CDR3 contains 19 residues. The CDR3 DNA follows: TGTGCCAGCAGCGCCCCCTGGGGCGGGGGGGCCACTAGCACAGATACGCAGTATTTT. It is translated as CASSAPWGGGATSTDTQYF.

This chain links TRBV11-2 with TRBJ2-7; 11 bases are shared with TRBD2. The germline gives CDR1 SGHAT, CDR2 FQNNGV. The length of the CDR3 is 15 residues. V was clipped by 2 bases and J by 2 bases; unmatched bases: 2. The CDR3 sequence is CASSLLAGGPYEQYF. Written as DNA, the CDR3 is TGTGCCAGCAGCTTACTAGCGGGGGGCCCCTACGAGCAGTACTTC. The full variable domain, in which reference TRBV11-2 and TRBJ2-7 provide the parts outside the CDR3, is EAGVAQSPRYKIIEKRQSVAFWCNPISGHATLYWYQQILGQGPKLLIQFQNNGVVDDSQLPKDRFSAERLKGVDSTLKIQPAKLEDSAVYLCASSLLAGGPYEQYFGPGTRLTVT.

DNA for the CDR3: TGTGCCAGCTCACCATACCAGGGAAGGGGACAGCCCCAGCATTTT. Protein: CASSPYQGRGQPQHF. The chain carries TRBV18 and TRBJ1-5, with D possibly being TRBD1 (5 bases). In germline, CDR1 is KGHSH, CDR2 LQKENI. The CDR3 runs to 15 residues. V dropped 2 bases and J dropped 7 bases, with 15 bases sitting between them.

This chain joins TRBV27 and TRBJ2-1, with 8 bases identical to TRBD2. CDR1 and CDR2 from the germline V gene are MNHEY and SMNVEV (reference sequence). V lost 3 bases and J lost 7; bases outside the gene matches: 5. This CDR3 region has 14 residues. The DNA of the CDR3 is TGTGCCAGCAGTTTTGAGCGGGGGACAAATGAGCAGTTCTTC. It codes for CASSFERGTNEQFF.

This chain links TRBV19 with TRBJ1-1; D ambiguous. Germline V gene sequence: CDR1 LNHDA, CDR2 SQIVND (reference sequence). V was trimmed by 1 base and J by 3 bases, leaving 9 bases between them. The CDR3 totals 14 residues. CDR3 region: CASSIGTRDTEAFF. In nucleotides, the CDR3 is TGTGCCAGTAGTATAGGTACGAGGGACACTGAAGCTTTCTTT.

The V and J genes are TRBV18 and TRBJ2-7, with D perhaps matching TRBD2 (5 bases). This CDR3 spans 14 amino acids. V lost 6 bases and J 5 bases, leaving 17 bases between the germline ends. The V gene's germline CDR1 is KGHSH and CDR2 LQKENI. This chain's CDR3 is CASSPGEGFDEQYF. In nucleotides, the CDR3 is TGTGCCAGCTCCCCCGGTGAGGGTTTTGACGAGCAGTACTTC.

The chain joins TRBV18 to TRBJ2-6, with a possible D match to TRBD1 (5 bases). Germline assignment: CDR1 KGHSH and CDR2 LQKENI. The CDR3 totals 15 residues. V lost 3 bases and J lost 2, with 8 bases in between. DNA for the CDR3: TGTGCCAGCTCACCCTCGGACACTGGGGCCAACGTCCTGACTTTC. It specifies CASSPSDTGANVLTF.

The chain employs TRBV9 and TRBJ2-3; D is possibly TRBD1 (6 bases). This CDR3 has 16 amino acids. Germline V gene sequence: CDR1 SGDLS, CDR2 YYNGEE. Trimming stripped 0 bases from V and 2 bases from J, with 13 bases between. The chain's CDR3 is CASSVDQGPNTDTQYF. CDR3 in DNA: TGTGCCAGCAGCGTAGACCAGGGGCCTAACACAGATACGCAGTATTTT.

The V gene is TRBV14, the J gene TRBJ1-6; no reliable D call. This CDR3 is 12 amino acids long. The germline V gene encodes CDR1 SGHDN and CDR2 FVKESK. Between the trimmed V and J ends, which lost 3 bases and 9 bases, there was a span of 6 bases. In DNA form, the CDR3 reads TGTGCCAGCAGCCAGCGAATTTCACCCCTCCACTTT. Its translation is CASSQRISPLHF.

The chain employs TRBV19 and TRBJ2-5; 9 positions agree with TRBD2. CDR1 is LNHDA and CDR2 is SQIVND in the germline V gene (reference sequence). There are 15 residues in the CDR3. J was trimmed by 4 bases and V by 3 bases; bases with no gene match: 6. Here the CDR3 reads CASSIVGGGGETQYF. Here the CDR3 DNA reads TGTGCCAGTAGTATCGTTGGCGGGGGGGGAGAGACCCAGTACTTC.

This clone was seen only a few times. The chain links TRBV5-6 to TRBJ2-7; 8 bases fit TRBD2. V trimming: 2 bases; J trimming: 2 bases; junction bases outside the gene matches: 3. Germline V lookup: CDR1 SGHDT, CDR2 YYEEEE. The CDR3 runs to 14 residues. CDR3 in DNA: TGTGCCAGCAGCTTTGGTAGCGGGGCCTACGAGCAGTACTTC. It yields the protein CASSFGSGAYEQYF.

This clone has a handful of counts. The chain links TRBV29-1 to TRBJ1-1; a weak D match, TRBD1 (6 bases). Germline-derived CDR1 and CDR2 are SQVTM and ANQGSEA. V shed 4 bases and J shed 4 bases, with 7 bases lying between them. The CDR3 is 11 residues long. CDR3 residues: CSVARGTEAFF. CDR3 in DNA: TGCAGCGTTGCCAGGGGCACTGAAGCTTTCTTT.

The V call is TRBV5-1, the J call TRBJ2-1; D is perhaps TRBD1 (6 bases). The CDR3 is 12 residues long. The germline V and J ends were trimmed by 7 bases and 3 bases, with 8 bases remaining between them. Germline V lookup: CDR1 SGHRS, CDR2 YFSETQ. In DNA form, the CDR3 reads TGCGCCAGCGCGGACAGCTACAATGAGCAGTTCTTC. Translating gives CASADSYNEQFF. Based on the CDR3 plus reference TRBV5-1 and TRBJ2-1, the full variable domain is KAGVTQTPRYLIKTRGQQVTLSCSPISGHRSVSWYQQTPGQGLQFLFEYFSETQRNKGNFPGRFSGRQFSNSRSEMNVSTLELGDSALYLCASADSYNEQFFGPGTRLTVL.